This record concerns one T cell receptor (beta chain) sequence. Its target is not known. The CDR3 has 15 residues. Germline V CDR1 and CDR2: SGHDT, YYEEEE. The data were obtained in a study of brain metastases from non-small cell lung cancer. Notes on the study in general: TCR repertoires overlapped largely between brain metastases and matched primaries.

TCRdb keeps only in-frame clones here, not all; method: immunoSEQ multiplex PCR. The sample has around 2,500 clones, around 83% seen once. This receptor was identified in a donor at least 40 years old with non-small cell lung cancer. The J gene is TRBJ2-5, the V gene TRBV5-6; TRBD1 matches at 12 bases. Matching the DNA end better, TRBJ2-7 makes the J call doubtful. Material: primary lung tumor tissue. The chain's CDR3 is CASSASGQGAYEQYF. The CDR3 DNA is TGTGCCAGCAGCGCTTCGGGACAGGGGGCTTACGAGCAGTACTTC.